What follows describes a single T cell receptor beta chain. This sample is drawn from a study of blood T cell repertoires in COVID-19. Produced via immunoSEQ multiplex PCR; TCRdb's table is partial and in-frame only. The repertoire holds roughly 160,000 clones, with about 90% as singletons. Grouping used clinical history reported by participants in a survey and questionnaire. Germline loops: CDR1 SGHAT, CDR2 FQNNGV. V lost 0 bases to trimming and J lost 7 bases; unmatched junction nucleotides: 8. This CDR3 is 16 amino acids long. The sample taken for sequencing was PBMCs or T cells enriched from blood (not recorded which). V usage is TRBV11-2 and J usage is TRBJ2-1, with 8 positions matching TRBD2. This TCR was sampled from a woman aged 50 to 60 who had recovered from COVID-19. CDR3 DNA sequence: TGTGCCAGCAGCTTAGATCTTGCGGGAGGTTGGAATGAGCAGTTCTTC. It encodes CASSLDLAGGWNEQFF. Full variable domain (rest looked up from reference TRBV11-2 and TRBJ2-1): EAGVAQSPRYKIIEKRQSVAFWCNPISGHATLYWYQQILGQGPKLLIQFQNNGVVDDSQLPKDRFSAERLKGVDSTLKIQPAKLEDSAVYLCASSLDLAGGWNEQFFGPGTRLTVL.